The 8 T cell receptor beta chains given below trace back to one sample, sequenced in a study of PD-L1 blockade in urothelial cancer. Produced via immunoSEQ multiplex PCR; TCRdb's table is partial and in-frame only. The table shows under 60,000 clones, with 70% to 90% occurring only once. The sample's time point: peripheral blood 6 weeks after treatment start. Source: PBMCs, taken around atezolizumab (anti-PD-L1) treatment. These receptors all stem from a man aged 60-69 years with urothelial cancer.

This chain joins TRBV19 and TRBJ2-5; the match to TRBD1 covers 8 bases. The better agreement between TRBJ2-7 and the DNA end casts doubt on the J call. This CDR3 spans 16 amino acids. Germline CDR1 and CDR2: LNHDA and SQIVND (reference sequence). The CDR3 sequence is CASSISHGTGIYEQYF. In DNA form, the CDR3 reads TGTGCCAGTAGTATTTCACACGGGACAGGAATCTACGAGCAGTACTTC.

The CDR3 loop reads CASSEFRQGGNEQFF. The CDR3 DNA sequence: TGTGCCAGCAGTGAATTTCGACAGGGGGGCAATGAGCAGTTCTTC. V usage is TRBV2 and J usage is TRBJ2-1; 9 nucleotides line up with TRBD1. Germline CDR1 is SNHLY and CDR2 is FYNNEI. After removal of 2 bases from V and 6 bases from J, the junction contained 5 bases not matched to a gene. The length of the CDR3 is 15 residues.

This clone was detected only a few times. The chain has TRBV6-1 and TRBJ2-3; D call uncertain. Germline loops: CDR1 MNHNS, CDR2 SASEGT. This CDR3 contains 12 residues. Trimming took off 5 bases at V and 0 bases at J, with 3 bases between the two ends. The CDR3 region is CASSRSTDTQYF. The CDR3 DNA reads TGTGCCAGCAGTCGTAGCACAGATACGCAGTATTTT.

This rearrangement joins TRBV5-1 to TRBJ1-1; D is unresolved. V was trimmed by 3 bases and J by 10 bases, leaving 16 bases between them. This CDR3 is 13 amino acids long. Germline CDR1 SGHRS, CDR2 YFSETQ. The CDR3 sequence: CASSWTTGNPAFF. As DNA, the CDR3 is TGCGCCAGCAGCTGGACTACCGGGAATCCAGCTTTCTTT.

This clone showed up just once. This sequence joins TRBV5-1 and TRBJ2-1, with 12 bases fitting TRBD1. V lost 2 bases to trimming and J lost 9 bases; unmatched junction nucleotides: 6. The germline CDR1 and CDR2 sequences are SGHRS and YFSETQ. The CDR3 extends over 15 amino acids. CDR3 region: CASSFGTGGKIEQFF. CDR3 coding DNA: TGCGCCAGCAGCTTCGGGACAGGGGGCAAGATTGAGCAGTTCTTC. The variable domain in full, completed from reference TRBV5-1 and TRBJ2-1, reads KAGVTQTPRYLIKTRGQQVTLSCSPISGHRSVSWYQQTPGQGLQFLFEYFSETQRNKGNFPGRFSGRQFSNSRSEMNVSTLELGDSALYLCASSFGTGGKIEQFFGPGTRLTVL.

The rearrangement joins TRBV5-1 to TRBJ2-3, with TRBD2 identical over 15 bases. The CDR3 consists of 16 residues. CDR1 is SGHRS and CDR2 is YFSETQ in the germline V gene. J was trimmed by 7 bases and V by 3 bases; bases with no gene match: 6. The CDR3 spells CASSSRTSGGANTQYF. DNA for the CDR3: TGCGCCAGCAGCTCACGGACTAGCGGGGGGGCGAATACGCAGTATTTT.

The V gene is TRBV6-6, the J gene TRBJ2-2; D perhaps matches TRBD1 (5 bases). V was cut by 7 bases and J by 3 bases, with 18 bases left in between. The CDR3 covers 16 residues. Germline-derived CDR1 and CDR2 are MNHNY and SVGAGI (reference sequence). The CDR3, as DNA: TGTGCCAGCACACAATCCCGGACACGATACACCGGGGAGCTGTTTTTT. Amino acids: CASTQSRTRYTGELFF.

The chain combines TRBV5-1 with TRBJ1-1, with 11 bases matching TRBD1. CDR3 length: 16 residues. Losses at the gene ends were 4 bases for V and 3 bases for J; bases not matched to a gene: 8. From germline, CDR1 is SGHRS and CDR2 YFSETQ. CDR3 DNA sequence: TGCGCCAGCAGCCGGACAGGGGGCTCGTGGGACACTGAAGCTTTCTTT. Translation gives CASSRTGGSWDTEAFF.